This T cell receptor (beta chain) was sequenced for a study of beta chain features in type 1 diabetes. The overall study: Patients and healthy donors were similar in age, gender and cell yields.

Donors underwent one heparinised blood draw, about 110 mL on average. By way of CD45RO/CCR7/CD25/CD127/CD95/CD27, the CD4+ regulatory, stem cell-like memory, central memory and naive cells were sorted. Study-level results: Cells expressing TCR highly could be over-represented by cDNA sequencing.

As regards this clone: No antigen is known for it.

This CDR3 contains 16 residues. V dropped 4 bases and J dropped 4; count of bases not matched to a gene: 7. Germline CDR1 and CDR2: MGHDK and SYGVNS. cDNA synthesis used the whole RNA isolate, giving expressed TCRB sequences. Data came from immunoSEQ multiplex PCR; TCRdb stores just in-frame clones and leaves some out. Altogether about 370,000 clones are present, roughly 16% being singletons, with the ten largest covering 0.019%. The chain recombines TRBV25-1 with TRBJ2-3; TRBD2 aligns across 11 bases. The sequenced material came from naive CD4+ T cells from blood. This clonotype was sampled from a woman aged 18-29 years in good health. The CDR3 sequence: CASSGTSGSGSDTQYF. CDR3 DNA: TGTGCCAGCAGTGGAACTAGCGGGAGCGGGTCAGATACGCAGTATTTT.